This T cell receptor beta chain comes out of a study of Graves' ophthalmopathy and Graves' hyperthyroidism. Researchers took RNA transcripts and amplified TCR beta CDR3 regions from them. Second-round multiplex PCR followed a first-round RT-PCR using HTBI primers. TCRdb redid the calling of the multiplex PCR reads with MiXCR, one entry per CDR3 protein. The data hold over a million distinct CDR3 sequences, with about 35% observed a single time. The CDR3 runs 14 residues. V lost 4 bases to trimming and J lost 6 bases, with 16 bases between them. The chain couples TRBV12-3 or TRBV12-4 to TRBJ2-7; D might be TRBD2 (6 bases). The source is an adult man with Graves' hyperthyroidism. Sequenced: peripheral blood or thyroid tissue (not recorded which). The CDR3 DNA follows: TGTGCCAGCAGTTCGGGAACAGCCGGGGGCGAGCAGTACTTC. Translating gives CASSSGTAGGEQYF.